The T cell receptor (beta chain) described here comes from a study of OX40 agonist ivuxolimab in advanced cancers. In the study overall: The study enrolled dose-escalation patients with hepatocellular carcinoma, melanoma, renal cell or head and neck cancer.

The table lists this clone with a count of one. Here immunoSEQ multiplex PCR was the method, and the copy in TCRdb shows in-frame clones only, minus some. The repertoire includes under 100,000 clones, about 84% of them detected once, and 5.5% sits in the top ten. Germline values: CDR1 MNHNS, CDR2 SASEGT. This CDR3 is 15 amino acids long. The ends lost 6 bases at V and 3 bases at J; junction bases unmatched: 6. J is TRBJ2-2 and V is TRBV6-1; 8 bases are shared with TRBD1. The origin of this receptor is an adult with an advanced solid tumor such as melanoma, head and neck, liver or kidney cancer. Sequencing used CD4+ or CD8+ T cells sorted from blood, obtained in a trial of the OX40 agonist ivuxolimab. CDR3 nucleotides: TGTGCCAGCAGACGACAGGGGTCTGACACCGGGGAGCTGTTTTTT. It codes for CASRRQGSDTGELFF.